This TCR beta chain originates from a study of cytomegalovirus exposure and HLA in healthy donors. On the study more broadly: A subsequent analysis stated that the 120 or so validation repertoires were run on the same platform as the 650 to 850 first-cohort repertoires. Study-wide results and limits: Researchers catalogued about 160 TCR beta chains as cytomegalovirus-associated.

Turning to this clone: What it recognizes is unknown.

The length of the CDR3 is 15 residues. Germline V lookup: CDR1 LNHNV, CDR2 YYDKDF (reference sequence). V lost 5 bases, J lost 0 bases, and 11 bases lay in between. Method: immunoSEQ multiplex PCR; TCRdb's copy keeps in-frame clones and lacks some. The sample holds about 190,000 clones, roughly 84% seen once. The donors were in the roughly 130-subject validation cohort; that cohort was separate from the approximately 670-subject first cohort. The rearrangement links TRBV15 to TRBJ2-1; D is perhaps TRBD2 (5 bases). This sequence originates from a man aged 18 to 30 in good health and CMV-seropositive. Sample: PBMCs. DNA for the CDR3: TGTGCCACCAGCCGACGGGGATCCTCCTACAATGAGCAGTTCTTC. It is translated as CATSRRGSSYNEQFF. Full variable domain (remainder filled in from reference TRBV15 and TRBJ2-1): DAMVIQNPRYQVTQFGKPVTLSCSQTLNHNVMYWYQQKSSQAPKLLFHYYDKDFNNEADTPDNFQSRRPNTSFCFLDIRSPGLGDTAMYLCATSRRGSSYNEQFFGPGTRLTVL.